This TCR beta chain was sequenced in a study of T cell responses to AZD1222 COVID-19 vaccine. Study details: Second-dose schedules of about 4 or about 12 weeks were combined.

CDR1 is MNHNS, CDR2 SASEGT, per germline. Trimming pared 0 bases from V and 5 bases from J, leaving 13 bases between. The length of the CDR3 is 15 residues. Assay: immunoSEQ multiplex PCR; the TCRdb copy retains only in-frame clones and omits some. Of 75,000 to 85,000 clones in the sample, around nine tenths were seen once. Notes on this clone: No antigen is known for it.

Study results and limitations: Most donors were white British, females outnumbered males, and clonal diversity was possibly underestimated. Seropositive at baseline were only a handful of AZD1222 recipients. Repertoire sampling occurred only after the peak T cell response.

Source: peripheral blood, taken on day 0 of AZD1222 vaccination. The sequence was obtained from an adult in good health. The genes are TRBV6-1 and TRBJ1-1, with D maybe TRBD1 (6 bases). The CDR3 nucleotides are TGTGCCAGCAGTGAAGCGGGGCAAGGGGGGACTGAAGCTTTCTTT. Amino acid sequence: CASSEAGQGGTEAFF.